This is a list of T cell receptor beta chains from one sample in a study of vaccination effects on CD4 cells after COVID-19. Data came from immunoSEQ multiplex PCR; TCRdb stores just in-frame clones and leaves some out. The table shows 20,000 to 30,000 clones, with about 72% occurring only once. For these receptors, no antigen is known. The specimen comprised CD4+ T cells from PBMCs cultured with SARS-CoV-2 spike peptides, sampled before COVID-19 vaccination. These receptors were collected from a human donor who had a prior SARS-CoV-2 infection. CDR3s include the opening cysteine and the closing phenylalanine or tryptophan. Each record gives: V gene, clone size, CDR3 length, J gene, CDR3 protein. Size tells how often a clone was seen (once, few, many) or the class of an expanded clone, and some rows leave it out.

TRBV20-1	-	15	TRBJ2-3	CSASLLAGGTDTQYF
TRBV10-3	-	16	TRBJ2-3	CAISGSLAESTDTQYF
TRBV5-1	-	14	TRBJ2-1	CASSLVTSANEQFF
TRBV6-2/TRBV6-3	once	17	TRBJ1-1	CASSYTLMTDRNTEAFF
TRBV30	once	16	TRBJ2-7	CAWSALVGASSYEQYF
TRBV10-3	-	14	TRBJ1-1	CAISESSGGTEAFF
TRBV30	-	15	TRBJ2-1	CAWTLLAGYFNEQFF
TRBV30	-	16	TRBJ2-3	CAWSWGLAGGTDTQYF
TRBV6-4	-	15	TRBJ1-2	CASSEGPGEIYGYTF
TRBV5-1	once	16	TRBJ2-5	CASSLYGRAGGETQYF
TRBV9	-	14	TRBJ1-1	CASSVGAENTEAFF
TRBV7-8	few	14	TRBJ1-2	CASSRRDRQNGYTF
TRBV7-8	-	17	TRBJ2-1	CASSSGGGAGSYNEQFF
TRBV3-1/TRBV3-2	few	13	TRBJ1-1	CASSLRTGVEAFF
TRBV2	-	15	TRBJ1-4	CASSPRTGWNEKLFF
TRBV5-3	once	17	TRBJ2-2	CARSEGGSRLVTGELFF
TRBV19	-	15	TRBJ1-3	CASSTIGISGNTIYF
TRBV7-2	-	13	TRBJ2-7	CASSFSAGTEQYF
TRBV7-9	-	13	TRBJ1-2	CASSPGQGSGYTF
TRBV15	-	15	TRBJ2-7	CATSSYPWQGNEQYF
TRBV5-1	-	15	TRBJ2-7	CASSKGLAGNYEQYF
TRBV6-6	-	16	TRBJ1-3	CASSYSGGLSGNTIYF
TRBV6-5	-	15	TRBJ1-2	CASSYSPDRDYGYTF
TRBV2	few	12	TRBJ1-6	CASRVSNSPLHF
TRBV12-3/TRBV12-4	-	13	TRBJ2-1	CASSLLEGNEQFF
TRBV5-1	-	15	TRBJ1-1	CASTLAPGANTEAFF
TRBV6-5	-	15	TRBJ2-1	CASRRLGRNFYEQFF
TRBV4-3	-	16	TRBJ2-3	CASSRVRQNDADTQYF
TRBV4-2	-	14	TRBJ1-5	CASSQDPDLGPQHF
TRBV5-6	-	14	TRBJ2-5	CASSSTSGEETQYF
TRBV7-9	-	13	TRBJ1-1	CASTLTGNTEAFF
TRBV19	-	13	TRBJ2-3	CASSIRGTDTQYF
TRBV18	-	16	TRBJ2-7	CASSILPGLRGYEQYF
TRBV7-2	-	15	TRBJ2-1	CASSLTARGVGEQFF
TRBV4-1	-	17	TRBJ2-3	CASSQDWDRGSTDTQYF
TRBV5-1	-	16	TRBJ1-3	CASRLSTTASGNTIYF
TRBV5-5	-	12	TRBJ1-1	CASGGANTEAFF
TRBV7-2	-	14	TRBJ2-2	CASSPGLNTGELFF
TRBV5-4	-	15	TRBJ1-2	CASSLWGGQGDRYTF
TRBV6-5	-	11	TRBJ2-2	CASRKNGELFF
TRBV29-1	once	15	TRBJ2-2	CSALTGGFNTGELFF
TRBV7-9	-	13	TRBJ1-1	CASSTPGNTEAFF
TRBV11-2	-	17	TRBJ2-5	CASSLWSRVTGEETQYF